One sample yielded the 9 T cell receptor beta chains listed below, sequenced in a study of blood T cells in healthy people across ages. PCR was performed a second time for roughly 7 to 11 cycles using a sample-barcoded 5' primer and a J-beta primer mix. One entry per CDR3 protein, called by TCRdb with MiXCR from the 5' RACE reads. The table lists roughly 730,000 distinct CDR3 sequences, about 56% of them singletons. Sequencing used blood. The origin of the receptors is a middle-aged man in good health.

This clonotype was recorded a few times. A read error is possible here, since a much larger clone lies one base away. The chain couples TRBV27 to TRBJ2-2; tentatively, D is TRBD2 (6 bases). CDR3 length equals 14 residues. Germline values: CDR1 MNHEY, CDR2 SMNVEV (reference sequence). Deletions cut 8 bases from V and 2 bases from J, with 12 bases between. This CDR3 reads CASGGIANTGELFF. The CDR3 coding sequence is TGTGCCAGCGGCGGGATAGCTAACACCGGGGAGCTGTTTTTT.

This chain links TRBV20-1 with TRBJ1-6; a weak D match, TRBD1 (6 bases). The V gene's germline CDR1 is DFQATT and CDR2 SNEGSKA (reference sequence). CDR3 length: 14 amino acids. V was trimmed by 5 bases and J by 5 bases, leaving 13 bases between them. CDR3: CSAGRQANNSPLHF. DNA of the CDR3: TGCAGTGCTGGCCGACAGGCCAATAATTCACCCCTCCACTTT.

This clonotype was found a few times. The V call is TRBV20-1, the J call TRBJ2-7, with 7 positions matching TRBD1. The CDR3 contains 14 residues. V shed 4 bases and J 11 bases; nucleotides not matched to a gene: 17. Germline V CDR1 and CDR2: DFQATT, SNEGSKA (reference sequence). In DNA form, the CDR3 reads TGCAGTGCTATAGACCAACCCGGGACAGCCCCTGAGTACTTC. Translating it yields CSAIDQPGTAPEYF.

V and J are TRBV24-1 and TRBJ2-7; 10 nucleotides line up with TRBD1. V lost 7 bases to trimming and J lost 5 bases; unmatched junction nucleotides: 10. From germline, CDR1 is KGHDR and CDR2 SFDVKD. The CDR3 spans 15 residues. CDR3 sequence reads: CATSAPRDRGNEQYF. CDR3 sequence (DNA): TGTGCCACCAGCGCGCCCCGGGACAGGGGAAACGAGCAGTACTTC.

The chain has TRBV9 and TRBJ1-2; D is ambiguous. Trimming shortened V by 7 bases and J by 6 bases, and 13 bases separated the two germline ends. This CDR3 region has 12 residues. CDR1 and CDR2 from the germline V gene are SGDLS and YYNGEE. The CDR3 region is CASRTGSDGYTF. DNA for the CDR3: TGTGCCAGCCGCACGGGATCGGATGGCTACACCTTC.

V usage is TRBV2 and J usage is TRBJ2-7; 14 bases line up with TRBD2. Germline V gene lookup returns CDR1 SNHLY and CDR2 FYNNEI. J was trimmed by 0 bases and V by 0 bases; bases with no gene match: 7. The CDR3 extends over 19 amino acids. The CDR3 is CASSEALGTSGRGSYEQYF. For the CDR3, the DNA is TGTGCCAGCAGTGAAGCGCTAGGGACTAGCGGGAGAGGCTCCTACGAGCAGTACTTC.

The chain combines TRBV20-1 with TRBJ2-3; possibly TRBD2 for D (6 bases). Trimming cost V 1 base and J 5 bases, with 19 bases left between them. CDR1 and CDR2 from the germline V gene are DFQATT and SNEGSKA (reference sequence). This CDR3 is 16 amino acids long. This CDR3 reads CSARGRGLSEGDTQYF. DNA for the CDR3: TGCAGTGCTAGAGGGCGGGGCCTATCGGAGGGAGATACGCAGTATTTT.

The J gene is TRBJ1-6, the V gene TRBV20-1, with TRBD1 matching over 7 bases. This CDR3 contains 15 residues. The germline V gene encodes CDR1 DFQATT and CDR2 SNEGSKA (reference sequence). With 3 bases clipped from V and 6 bases from J, the junction kept 8 bases outside the gene matches. The CDR3 DNA follows: TGCAGTGCTAGTTGGGCCGACAGGGTTAATTCACCCCTCCACTTT. This translates into CSASWADRVNSPLHF.

This clonotype was detected a few times. The chain uses TRBV20-1 and TRBJ1-2; 7 bases fit TRBD1. V lost 3 bases, J lost 4 bases, and 8 bases stayed unmatched. Germline assignment: CDR1 DFQATT and CDR2 SNEGSKA (reference sequence). The CDR3 loop spans 14 amino acids. The CDR3 region is CSASSDRASYGYTF. CDR3 in DNA: TGCAGTGCTAGTTCTGACAGGGCGTCCTATGGCTACACCTTC.